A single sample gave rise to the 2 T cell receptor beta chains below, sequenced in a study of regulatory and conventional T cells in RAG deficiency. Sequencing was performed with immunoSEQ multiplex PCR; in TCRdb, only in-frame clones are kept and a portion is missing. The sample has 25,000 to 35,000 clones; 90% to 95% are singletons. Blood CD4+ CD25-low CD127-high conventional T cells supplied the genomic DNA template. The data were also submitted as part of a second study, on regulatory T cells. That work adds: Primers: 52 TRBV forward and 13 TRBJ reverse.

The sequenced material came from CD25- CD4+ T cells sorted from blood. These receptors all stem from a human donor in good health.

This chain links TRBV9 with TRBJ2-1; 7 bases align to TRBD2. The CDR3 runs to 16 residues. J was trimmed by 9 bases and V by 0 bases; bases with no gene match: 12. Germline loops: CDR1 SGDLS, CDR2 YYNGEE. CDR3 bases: TGTGCCAGCAGCGTAGGGGGACTACCTTTTGGGGGTGAGCAGTTCTTC. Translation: CASSVGGLPFGGEQFF.

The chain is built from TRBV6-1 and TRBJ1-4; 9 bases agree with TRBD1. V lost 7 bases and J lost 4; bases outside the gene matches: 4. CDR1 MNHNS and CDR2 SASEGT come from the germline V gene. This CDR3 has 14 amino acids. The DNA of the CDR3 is TGTGCCAGCATCAGGACAGGGGTTAATGAAAAACTGTTTTTT. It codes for CASIRTGVNEKLFF.